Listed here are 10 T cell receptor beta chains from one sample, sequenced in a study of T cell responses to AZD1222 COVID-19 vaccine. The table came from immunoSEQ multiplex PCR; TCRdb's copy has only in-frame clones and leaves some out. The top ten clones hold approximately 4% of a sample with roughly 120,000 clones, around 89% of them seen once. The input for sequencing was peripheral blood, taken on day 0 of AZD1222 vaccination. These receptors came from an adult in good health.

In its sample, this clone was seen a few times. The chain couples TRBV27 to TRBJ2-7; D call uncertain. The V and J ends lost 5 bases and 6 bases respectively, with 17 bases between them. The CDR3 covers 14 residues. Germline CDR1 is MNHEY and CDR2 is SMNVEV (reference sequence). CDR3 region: CASSTPGPWGEQYF. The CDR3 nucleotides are TGTGCCAGCAGTACTCCGGGCCCCTGGGGCGAGCAGTACTTC.

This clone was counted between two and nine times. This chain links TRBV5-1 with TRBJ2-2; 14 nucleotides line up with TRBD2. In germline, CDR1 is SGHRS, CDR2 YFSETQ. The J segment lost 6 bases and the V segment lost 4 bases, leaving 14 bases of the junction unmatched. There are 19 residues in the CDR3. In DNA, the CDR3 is TGCGCCAGCAGCATCCGCGCGGGACTAGCGGGGGTATGGTCCGGGGAGCTGTTTTTT. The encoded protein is CASSIRAGLAGVWSGELFF.

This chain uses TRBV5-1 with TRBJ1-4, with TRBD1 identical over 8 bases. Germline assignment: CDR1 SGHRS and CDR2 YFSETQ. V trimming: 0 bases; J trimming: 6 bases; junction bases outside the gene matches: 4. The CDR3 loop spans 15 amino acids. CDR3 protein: CASSLVTGGDEKLFF. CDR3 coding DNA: TGCGCCAGCAGCTTGGTTACAGGGGGGGATGAAAAACTGTTTTTT.

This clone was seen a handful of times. The CDR3 reads CASSEALRGPYNSPLHF. The CDR3 DNA reads as TGTGCCAGCAGTGAAGCGCTTCGGGGCCCCTATAATTCACCCCTCCACTTT. The gene calls are TRBV2 and TRBJ1-6; TRBD1 is a possible D gene (5 bases). The V and J ends lost 0 bases and 2 bases respectively, with 11 bases between them. Germline V gene lookup returns CDR1 SNHLY and CDR2 FYNNEI. CDR3 size: 17 residues.

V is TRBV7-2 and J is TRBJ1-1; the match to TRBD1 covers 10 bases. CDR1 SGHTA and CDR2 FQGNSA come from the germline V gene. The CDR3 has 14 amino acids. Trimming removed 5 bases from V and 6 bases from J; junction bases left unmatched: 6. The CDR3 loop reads CASSTGTGVSEAFF. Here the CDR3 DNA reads TGTGCCAGCAGCACCGGGACAGGGGTGTCTGAAGCTTTCTTT.

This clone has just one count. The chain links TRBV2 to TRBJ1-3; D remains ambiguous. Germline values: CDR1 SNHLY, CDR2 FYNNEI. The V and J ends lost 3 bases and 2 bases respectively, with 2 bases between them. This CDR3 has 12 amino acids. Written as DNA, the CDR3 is TGTGCCAGCAGTGAGCCTGGAAACACCATATATTTT. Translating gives CASSEPGNTIYF.

This CDR3 reads CASSRAGLQETQYF. CDR3 nucleotide sequence: TGTGCCAGCAGCCGCGCGGGCCTGCAAGAGACCCAGTACTTC. The rearrangement uses TRBV3-1 (or the pseudogene TRBV3-2) and TRBJ2-5; tentative D call: TRBD2 (5 bases). The CDR3 totals 14 residues. V lost 4 bases and J 2 bases, leaving 11 bases between the germline ends. CDR1 is LGHDT and CDR2 is YNNKEL in the germline V gene (reference sequence).

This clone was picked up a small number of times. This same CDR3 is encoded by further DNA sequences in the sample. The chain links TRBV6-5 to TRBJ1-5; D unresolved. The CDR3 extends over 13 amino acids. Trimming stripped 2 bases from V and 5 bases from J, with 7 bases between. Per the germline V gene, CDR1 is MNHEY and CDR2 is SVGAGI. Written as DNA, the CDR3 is TGTGCCAGCAGTTACCGCCTAGATCAGCCCCAGCATTTT. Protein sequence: CASSYRLDQPQHF.

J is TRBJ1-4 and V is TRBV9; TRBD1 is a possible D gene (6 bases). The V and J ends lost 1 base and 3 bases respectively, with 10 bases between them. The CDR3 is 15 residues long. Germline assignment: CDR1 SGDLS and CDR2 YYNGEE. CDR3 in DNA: TGTGCCAGCAGCGTATCAGGGGCTGCTAATGAAAAACTGTTTTTT. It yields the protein CASSVSGAANEKLFF.

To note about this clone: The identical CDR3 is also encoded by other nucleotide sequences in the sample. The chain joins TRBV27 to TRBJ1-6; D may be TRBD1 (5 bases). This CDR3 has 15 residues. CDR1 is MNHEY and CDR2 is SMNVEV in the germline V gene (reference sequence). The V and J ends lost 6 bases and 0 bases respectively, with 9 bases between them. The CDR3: CASREGSSYNSPLHF. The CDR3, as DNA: TGTGCCAGCAGAGAGGGGAGCTCCTATAATTCACCCCTCCACTTT.